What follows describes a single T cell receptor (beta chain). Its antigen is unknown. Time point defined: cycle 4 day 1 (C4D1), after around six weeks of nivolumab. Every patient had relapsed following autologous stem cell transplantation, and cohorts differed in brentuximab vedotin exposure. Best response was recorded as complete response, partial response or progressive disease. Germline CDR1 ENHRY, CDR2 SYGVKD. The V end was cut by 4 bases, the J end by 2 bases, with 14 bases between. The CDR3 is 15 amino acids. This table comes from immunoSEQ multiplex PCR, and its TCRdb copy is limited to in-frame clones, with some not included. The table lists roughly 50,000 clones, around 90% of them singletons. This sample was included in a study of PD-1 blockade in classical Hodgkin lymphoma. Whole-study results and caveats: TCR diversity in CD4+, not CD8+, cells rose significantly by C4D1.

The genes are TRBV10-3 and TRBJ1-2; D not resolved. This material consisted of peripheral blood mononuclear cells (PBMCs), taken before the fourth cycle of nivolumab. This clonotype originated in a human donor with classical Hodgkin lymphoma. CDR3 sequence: CAISGALFTNYGYTF. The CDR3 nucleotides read TGTGCCATCAGTGGGGCACTATTTACAAACTATGGCTACACCTTC.